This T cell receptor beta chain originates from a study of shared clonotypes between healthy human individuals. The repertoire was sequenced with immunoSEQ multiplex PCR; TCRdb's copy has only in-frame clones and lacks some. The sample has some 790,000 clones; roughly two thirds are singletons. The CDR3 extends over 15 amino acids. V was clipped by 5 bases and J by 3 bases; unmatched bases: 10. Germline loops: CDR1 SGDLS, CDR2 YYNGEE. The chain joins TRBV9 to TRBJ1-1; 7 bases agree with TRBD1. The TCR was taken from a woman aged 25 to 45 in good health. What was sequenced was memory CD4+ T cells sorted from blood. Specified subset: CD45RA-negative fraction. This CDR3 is CASSPIPGTDTEAFF. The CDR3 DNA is TGTGCCAGCAGTCCAATCCCCGGGACAGACACTGAAGCTTTCTTT.